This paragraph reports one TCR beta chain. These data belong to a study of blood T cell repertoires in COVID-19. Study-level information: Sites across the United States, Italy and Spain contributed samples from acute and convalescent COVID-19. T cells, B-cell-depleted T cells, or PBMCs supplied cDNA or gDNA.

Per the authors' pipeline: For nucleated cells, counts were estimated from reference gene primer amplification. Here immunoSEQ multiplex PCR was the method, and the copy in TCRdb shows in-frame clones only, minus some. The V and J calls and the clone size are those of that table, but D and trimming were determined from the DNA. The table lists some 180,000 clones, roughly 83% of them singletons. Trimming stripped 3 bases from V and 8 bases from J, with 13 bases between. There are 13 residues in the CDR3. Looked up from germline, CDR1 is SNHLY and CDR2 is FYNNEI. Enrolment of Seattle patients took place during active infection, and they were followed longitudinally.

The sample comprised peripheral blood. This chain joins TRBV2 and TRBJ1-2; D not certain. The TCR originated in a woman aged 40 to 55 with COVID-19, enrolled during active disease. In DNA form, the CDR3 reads TGTGCCAGCAGTGACCCCCGACTAGGGGGCTACACCTTC. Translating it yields CASSDPRLGGYTF. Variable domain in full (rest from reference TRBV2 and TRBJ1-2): EPEVTQTPSHQVTQMGQEVILRCVPISNHLYFYWYRQILGQKVEFLVSFYNNEISEKSEIFDDQFSVERPDGSNFTLKIRSTKLEDSAMYFCASSDPRLGGYTFGSGTRLTVV.